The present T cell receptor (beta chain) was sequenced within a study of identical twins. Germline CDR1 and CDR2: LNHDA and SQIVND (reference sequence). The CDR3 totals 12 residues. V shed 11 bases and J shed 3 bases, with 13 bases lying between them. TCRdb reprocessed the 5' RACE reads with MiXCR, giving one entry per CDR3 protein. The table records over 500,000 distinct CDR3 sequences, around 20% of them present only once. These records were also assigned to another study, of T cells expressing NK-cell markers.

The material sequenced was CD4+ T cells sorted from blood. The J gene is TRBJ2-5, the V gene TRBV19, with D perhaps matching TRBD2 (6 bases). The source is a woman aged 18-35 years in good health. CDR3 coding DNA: TGTGCCTCGAGGCGGGGAAAAGAGACCCAGTACTTC. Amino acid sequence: CASRRGKETQYF.